The clone carrying this TCR beta chain showed up just a few times. Germline V gene data show CDR1 as SGHNT and CDR2 as YYREEE (reference sequence). V lost 2 bases and J 7 bases, leaving 7 bases between the germline ends. The CDR3 is 12 amino acids. This sample is part of a study of cytomegalovirus exposure and HLA in healthy donors. Vbeta (60) and Jbeta (13) primers were used in the PCR. Assay: immunoSEQ multiplex PCR; the TCRdb copy retains only in-frame clones and omits some. The profile covers some 150,000 clones, with 85% appearing a single time and roughly 2.4% taken by the ten largest. The TCR was taken from a woman between 18 and 30 years old in good health and CMV-seronegative. The material sequenced was PBMCs. The genes are TRBV5-4 and TRBJ2-4; no clear D gene. The CDR3 is CASSFDENIQYF. In DNA form, the CDR3 reads TGTGCCAGCAGCTTCGATGAGAACATTCAGTACTTC.